This T cell receptor beta chain was found in a study of T cell responses to AZD1222 COVID-19 vaccine. As for the study in general: Second-dose groups at about 4 or about 12 weeks were pooled.

Clones were read by immunoSEQ multiplex PCR, and TCRdb kept only the in-frame ones, dropping some. The data hold some 150,000 clones, with 70% to 90% observed a single time. Trimming removed 6 bases from V and 2 bases from J, with 26 bases in between. CDR3 length: 19 residues. Germline CDR1 is SEHNR and CDR2 is FQNEAQ (reference sequence). Study results and caveats: Nearly half of spike-specific TCRs reportedly target unmutated variant regions. Seropositive AZD1222 recipients at baseline numbered only five or six. Clonal diversity may have been underestimated in mostly white British donors.

About this clone itself: Its antigen remains unidentified.

The chain has TRBV7-9 and TRBJ1-3; D gene ambiguous. Sequenced material: peripheral blood, taken on day 0 of AZD1222 vaccination. The receptor was derived from an adult in good health. This CDR3 is CASSAPGSSFSETGNTIYF. The DNA of the CDR3 is TGTGCCAGCAGTGCTCCCGGGTCCAGCTTCTCGGAAACTGGAAACACCATATATTTT.